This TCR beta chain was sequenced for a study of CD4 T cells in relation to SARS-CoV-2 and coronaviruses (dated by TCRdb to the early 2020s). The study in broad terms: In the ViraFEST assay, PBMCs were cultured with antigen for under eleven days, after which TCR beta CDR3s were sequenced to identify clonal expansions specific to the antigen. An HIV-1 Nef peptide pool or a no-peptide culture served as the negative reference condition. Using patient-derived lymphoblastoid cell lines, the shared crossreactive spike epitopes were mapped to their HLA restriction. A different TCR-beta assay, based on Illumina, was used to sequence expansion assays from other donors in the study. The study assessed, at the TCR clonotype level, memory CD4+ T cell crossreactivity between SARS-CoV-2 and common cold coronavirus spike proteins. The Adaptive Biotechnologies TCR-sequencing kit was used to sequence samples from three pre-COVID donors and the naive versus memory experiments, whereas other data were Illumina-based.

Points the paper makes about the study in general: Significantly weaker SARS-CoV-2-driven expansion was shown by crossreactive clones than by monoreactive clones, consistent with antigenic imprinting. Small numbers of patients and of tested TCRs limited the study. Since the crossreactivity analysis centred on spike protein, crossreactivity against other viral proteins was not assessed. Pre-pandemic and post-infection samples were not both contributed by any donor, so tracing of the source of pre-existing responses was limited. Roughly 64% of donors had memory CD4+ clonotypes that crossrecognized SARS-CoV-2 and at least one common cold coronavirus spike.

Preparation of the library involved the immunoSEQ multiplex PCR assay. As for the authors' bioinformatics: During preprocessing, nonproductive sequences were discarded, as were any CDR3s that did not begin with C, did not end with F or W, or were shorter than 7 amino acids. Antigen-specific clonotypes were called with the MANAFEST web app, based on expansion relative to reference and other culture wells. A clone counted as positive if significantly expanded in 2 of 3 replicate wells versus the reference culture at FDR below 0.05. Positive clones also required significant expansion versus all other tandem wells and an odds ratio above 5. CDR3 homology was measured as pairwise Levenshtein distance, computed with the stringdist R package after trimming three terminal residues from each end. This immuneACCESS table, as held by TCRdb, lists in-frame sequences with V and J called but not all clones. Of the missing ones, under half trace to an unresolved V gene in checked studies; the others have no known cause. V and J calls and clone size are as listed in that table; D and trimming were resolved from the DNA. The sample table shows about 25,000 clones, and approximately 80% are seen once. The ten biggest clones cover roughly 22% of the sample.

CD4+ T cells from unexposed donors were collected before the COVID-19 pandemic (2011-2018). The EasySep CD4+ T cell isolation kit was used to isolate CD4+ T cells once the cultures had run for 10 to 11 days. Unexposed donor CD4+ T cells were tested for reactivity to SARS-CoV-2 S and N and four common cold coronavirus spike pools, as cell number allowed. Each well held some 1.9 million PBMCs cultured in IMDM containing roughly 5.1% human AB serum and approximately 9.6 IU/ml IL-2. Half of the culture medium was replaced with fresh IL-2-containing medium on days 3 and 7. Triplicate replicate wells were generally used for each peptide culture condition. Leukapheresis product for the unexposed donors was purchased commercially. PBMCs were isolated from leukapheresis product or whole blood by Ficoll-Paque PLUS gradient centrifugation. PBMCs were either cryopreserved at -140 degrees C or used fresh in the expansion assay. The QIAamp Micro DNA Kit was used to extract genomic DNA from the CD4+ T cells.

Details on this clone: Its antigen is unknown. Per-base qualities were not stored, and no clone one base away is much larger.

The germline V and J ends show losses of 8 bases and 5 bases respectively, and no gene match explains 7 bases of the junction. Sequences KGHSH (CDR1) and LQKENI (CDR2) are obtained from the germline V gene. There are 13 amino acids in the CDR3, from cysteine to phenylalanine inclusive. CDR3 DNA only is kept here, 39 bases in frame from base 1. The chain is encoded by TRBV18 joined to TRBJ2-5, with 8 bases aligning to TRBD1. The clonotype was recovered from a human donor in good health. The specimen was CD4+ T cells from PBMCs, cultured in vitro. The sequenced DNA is TGTGCCAGCAAAGGACAGGGAGGCGAGACCCAGTACTTC. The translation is CASKGQGGETQYF.